The 29 T cell receptor beta chains below come from one sample, sequenced in a study of blood T cell repertoires in COVID-19. Sequenced by immunoSEQ multiplex PCR; TCRdb stores in-frame clones only, minus some. Of about 440,000 clones listed, around 89% are singletons. The sequencing sample was made of peripheral blood. These receptors all stem from a woman in her 30s with acute or convalescent COVID-19.

The chain joins TRBV5-1 to TRBJ1-1, with a weak D call TRBD1 (6 bases). This CDR3 is 13 amino acids long. The ends were cut back, 3 bases at V and 4 bases at J, with 10 bases in the middle. CDR1 and CDR2 (germline): SGHRS, YFSETQ. The CDR3, as DNA: TGCGCCAGCAGCTCTTTACAGGGCACTGAAGCTTTCTTT. It translates to CASSSLQGTEAFF.

The rearrangement joins TRBV6-6 to TRBJ2-7; no firm D call. This CDR3 is 14 amino acids long. V lost 7 bases and J 1 base, leaving 14 bases between the germline ends. Germline loops: CDR1 MNHNY, CDR2 SVGAGI (reference sequence). The CDR3 DNA follows: TGTGCCAGCACCCAAACCAGGCGATCCTACGAGCAGTACTTC. Amino acid sequence: CASTQTRRSYEQYF.

The chain couples TRBV28 to TRBJ1-2; 11 bases line up with TRBD1. The junction had 15 bases not matched to a gene; V was cut back by 3 bases and J by 6 bases. The CDR3 consists of 18 residues. Germline lookup yields CDR1 MDHEN and CDR2 SYDVKM. This CDR3 is CASSFRRGGTGGSHGYTF. The CDR3 DNA reads as TGTGCCAGCAGTTTCCGAAGAGGCGGGACAGGGGGATCCCATGGCTACACCTTC.

The chain couples TRBV6-1 to TRBJ1-6, with D maybe TRBD1 (6 bases). The CDR3 extends over 13 amino acids. CDR1 and CDR2 from the germline V gene are MNHNS and SASEGT. The V and J ends lost 2 bases and 14 bases respectively, with 13 bases between them. CDR3 nucleotides: TGTGCCAGCAGTGAACTTGGACAGTGGGCCCTCCACTTT. Translation gives CASSELGQWALHF.

This sequence joins TRBV5-1 and TRBJ2-5, with 7 bases identical to TRBD2. CDR1 is SGHRS and CDR2 is YFSETQ in the germline V gene. The ends lost 5 bases at V and 2 bases at J; junction bases unmatched: 9. This CDR3 is 15 amino acids long. The CDR3: CASSFPGLLQETQYF. CDR3 sequence (DNA): TGCGCCAGCAGTTTTCCGGGACTATTACAAGAGACCCAGTACTTC.

The chain carries TRBV2 and TRBJ2-3; D is ambiguous. Trimming cost V 8 bases and J 3 bases, with 24 bases left between them. Germline loops: CDR1 SNHLY, CDR2 FYNNEI. This CDR3 has 17 residues. CDR3 in amino acids: CASYPFPLSPDTDTQYF. The CDR3 nucleotides are TGTGCCAGCTATCCCTTTCCCCTTTCGCCAGATACAGATACGCAGTATTTT.

This clone was observed once. This chain connects TRBV5-1 to TRBJ2-1; tentative D call: TRBD1 (6 bases). V was cut by 0 bases and J by 7 bases, with 11 bases left in between. The CDR3 contains 14 residues. The germline CDR1 and CDR2 sequences are SGHRS and YFSETQ. This CDR3 reads CASSLEGEINEQFF. CDR3 nucleotide sequence: TGCGCCAGCAGCTTGGAGGGGGAGATAAATGAGCAGTTCTTC. Supplemented by reference TRBV5-1 and TRBJ2-1, the full variable domain reads KAGVTQTPRYLIKTRGQQVTLSCSPISGHRSVSWYQQTPGQGLQFLFEYFSETQRNKGNFPGRFSGRQFSNSRSEMNVSTLELGDSALYLCASSLEGEINEQFFGPGTRLTVL.

The chain couples TRBV18 to TRBJ2-7; D possibly corresponds to TRBD2 (5 bases). This CDR3 contains 16 residues. The germline V gene encodes CDR1 KGHSH and CDR2 LQKENI. Trimming removed 1 base from V and 0 bases from J, with 13 bases in between. The CDR3 coding sequence is TGTGCCAGCTCACCACTTGGGGTTGAGGGCTCCTACGAGCAGTACTTC. It codes for CASSPLGVEGSYEQYF.

The gene calls are TRBV5-6 and TRBJ1-3; possibly TRBD1 for D (5 bases). Germline V lookup: CDR1 SGHDT, CDR2 YYEEEE. The CDR3 is made up of 13 amino acids. Trimming stripped 4 bases from V and 4 bases from J, with 9 bases between. This chain's CDR3 is CASSQRGGNTIYF. DNA for the CDR3: TGTGCCAGCAGCCAAAGGGGCGGAAACACCATATATTTT.

J is TRBJ2-3 and V is TRBV5-1, with 12 bases identical to TRBD2. The germline V gene encodes CDR1 SGHRS and CDR2 YFSETQ. The V segment lost 4 bases and the J segment 10 bases; nucleotides outside the gene matches: 31. The CDR3 has 22 residues. The DNA of the CDR3 is TGCGCCAGCAGCCCCCGGAAGACGACGGGTACTAGCGGGGGGTCTCCGGATGCTGCGCAGTATTTT. It encodes CASSPRKTTGTSGGSPDAAQYF.

This clone was seen only once. The chain links TRBV7-2 to TRBJ2-5, with D perhaps matching TRBD2 (7 bases). Trimming removed 2 bases at V and 5 bases at J, with 15 bases between. Germline assignment: CDR1 SGHTA and CDR2 FQGNSA. This CDR3 has 15 residues. CDR3 DNA sequence: TGTGCCAGCAGCTTATTAACGGGGAGGGGGGAGACCCAGTACTTC. Protein: CASSLLTGRGETQYF.

V is TRBV27 and J is TRBJ2-1, with D maybe TRBD1 (6 bases). The CDR3 has 18 amino acids. Germline V lookup: CDR1 MNHEY, CDR2 SMNVEV (reference sequence). V was cut by 6 bases and J by 4 bases, with 25 bases left in between. CDR3 in DNA: TGTGCCAGCAGCCACAATCAGGGGACCCTTCCCCATTACAATGAGCAGTTCTTC. Residues: CASSHNQGTLPHYNEQFF.

V gene TRBV19 combines with J gene TRBJ1-6; D might be TRBD1 (5 bases). The germline V and J ends were trimmed by 3 bases and 10 bases, with 7 bases remaining between them. The germline V gene has CDR1 LNHDA and CDR2 SQIVND (reference sequence). CDR3 length: 12 amino acids. This CDR3 is CASSIGGSPLHF. The CDR3 DNA reads as TGTGCCAGTAGTATTGGGGGGTCACCCCTCCACTTT.

This sequence joins TRBV2 and TRBJ2-5; 7 positions agree with TRBD2. The CDR3 covers 13 residues. V lost 7 bases, J lost 5 bases, and 7 bases stayed unmatched. In germline, CDR1 is SNHLY, CDR2 FYNNEI. The CDR3: CASTQRGGETQYF. CDR3 nucleotide sequence: TGTGCCAGCACCCAGCGGGGCGGGGAGACCCAGTACTTC. The full variable domain, in which reference TRBV2 and TRBJ2-5 provide the parts outside the CDR3, is EPEVTQTPSHQVTQMGQEVILRCVPISNHLYFYWYRQILGQKVEFLVSFYNNEISEKSEIFDDQFSVERPDGSNFTLKIRSTKLEDSAMYFCASTQRGGETQYFGPGTRLLVL.

The chain carries TRBV9 and TRBJ1-2; 7 positions agree with TRBD1. Germline trimming cut 3 bases from V and 8 bases from J; bases unmatched to any gene: 16. Germline lookup yields CDR1 SGDLS and CDR2 YYNGEE. This CDR3 has 16 amino acids. For the CDR3, the DNA is TGTGCCAGCAGCGGAGATGCCGGACAGGTGGGACGGGGCTACACCTTC. Translated, it gives CASSGDAGQVGRGYTF.

This clone was counted once. The chain carries TRBV2 and TRBJ1-2; a weak D match, TRBD1 (6 bases). Germline V gene data show CDR1 as SNHLY and CDR2 as FYNNEI. Trimming took off 4 bases at V and 5 bases at J, with 8 bases between the two ends. This CDR3 has 12 residues. Written as DNA, the CDR3 is TGTGCCAGCAGTGGGGACATGTATGGCTACACCTTC. It codes for CASSGDMYGYTF.

This chain uses TRBV5-1 with TRBJ1-2; 10 bases match TRBD1. This CDR3 is 15 amino acids long. The germline gives CDR1 SGHRS, CDR2 YFSETQ. The ends lost 0 bases at V and 3 bases at J; junction bases unmatched: 2. CDR3: CASSLGTGGDYGYTF. The CDR3 DNA reads as TGCGCCAGCAGCTTGGGGACAGGGGGTGACTATGGCTACACCTTC.

The chain employs TRBV2 and TRBJ1-6; 12 nucleotides match TRBD1. CDR1 is SNHLY and CDR2 is FYNNEI in the germline V gene. With V trimmed by 4 bases and J by 5 bases, 12 bases remained unmatched. The CDR3 totals 19 residues. DNA for the CDR3: TGTGCCAGCAGTGCGAAACATGGGACAGGGGGCCCTAATAATTCACCCCTCCACTTT. Residues: CASSAKHGTGGPNNSPLHF.

The gene calls are TRBV6-1 and TRBJ2-3; the match to TRBD2 covers 9 bases. Germline-derived CDR1 and CDR2 are MNHNS and SASEGT. Trimming took 1 base from V and 5 from J; bases not matched to a gene: 7. The CDR3 runs to 16 residues. The CDR3, as DNA: TGTGCCAGCAGTGAAGGGGGGCTAGCGGGGAGAGATACGCAGTATTTT. Translating gives CASSEGGLAGRDTQYF.

The CDR3 region is CATSTLLGGAGQYF. CDR3 sequence (DNA): TGTGCCACCAGCACCCTTCTAGGGGGGGCAGGGCAGTACTTC. The V gene is TRBV15, the J gene TRBJ2-7; D may be TRBD2 (7 bases). Germline assignment: CDR1 LNHNV and CDR2 YYDKDF (reference sequence). The CDR3 has 14 amino acids. V was clipped by 4 bases and J by 9 bases, with 19 bases between them.

This clone was detected only once. V and J are TRBV11-1 and TRBJ2-5; maybe TRBD1 (6 bases). V was shortened by 5 bases and J by 5 bases, with 18 bases between the two germline ends. The CDR3 length is 15 residues. The germline gives CDR1 SGHAT, CDR2 FQDESV (reference sequence). Written as DNA, the CDR3 is TGTGCCAGCAGCGTAGGGACACGCGGATGGGAGACCCAGTACTTC. As protein: CASSVGTRGWETQYF.

The chain carries TRBV6-4 and TRBJ2-3; 9 bases map to TRBD2. Germline assignment: CDR1 MRHNA and CDR2 SNTAGT. This CDR3 has 16 residues. V lost 0 bases, J lost 2 bases, and 3 bases stayed unmatched. CDR3 sequence (DNA): TGTGCCAGCAGTGACTCGGGCGGGGGGGACACAGATACGCAGTATTTT. Protein sequence: CASSDSGGGDTDTQYF.

This clone was counted a single time. The chain carries TRBV10-1 and TRBJ2-1, with 8 nucleotides matching TRBD2. The V gene's germline CDR1 is WNHNN and CDR2 SYGVQD (reference sequence). CDR3 length: 14 amino acids. V lost 8 bases and J lost 5; bases outside the gene matches: 8. The CDR3 loop reads CASSLGGANNEQFF. In nucleotides, the CDR3 is TGCGCCAGCTCCCTCGGGGGGGCCAACAATGAGCAGTTCTTC.

The chain is built from TRBV18 and TRBJ1-6; no clear D gene. Germline-derived CDR1 and CDR2 are KGHSH and LQKENI. Trimming shortened V by 2 bases and J by 2 bases, and 4 bases separated the two germline ends. CDR3 length: 14 amino acids. The CDR3 reads CASSPDTYNSPLHF. CDR3 DNA sequence: TGTGCCAGCTCACCAGACACCTATAATTCACCCCTCCACTTT.

The V and J genes are TRBV5-1 and TRBJ2-1, with D possibly TRBD1 on 5 matching bases. The CDR3 has 16 amino acids. The V and J ends lost 0 bases and 4 bases respectively, with 14 bases between them. CDR1 SGHRS and CDR2 YFSETQ come from the germline V gene. The CDR3 DNA follows: TGCGCCAGCAGCTTGGCCTGGGCAGGGAAATACAATGAGCAGTTCTTC. This codes for CASSLAWAGKYNEQFF.

The CDR3 region is CASSSFFSGNGPGNTIYF. CDR3 nucleotide sequence: TGCGCCAGCAGCTCATTTTTTTCAGGGAACGGGCCTGGAAACACCATATATTTT. The chain is built from TRBV4-1 and TRBJ1-3, with D possibly matching TRBD1 (5 bases). Trimming cost V 5 bases and J 2 bases, with 22 bases left between them. Looked up from germline, CDR1 is MGHRA and CDR2 is YSYEKL. The CDR3 contains 18 residues.

The chain joins TRBV27 to TRBJ1-2, with D maybe TRBD1 (6 bases). Germline V gives CDR1 MNHEY, CDR2 SMNVEV (reference sequence). The germline V and J ends were trimmed by 10 bases and 3 bases, with 24 bases remaining between them. This CDR3 comprises 16 residues. The CDR3 here is CATRTLGPRGDYGYTF. The CDR3 coding sequence is TGTGCCACCCGTACCTTGGGTCCCAGGGGAGACTATGGCTACACCTTC.

The CDR3 is CASSPRFLNYGYTF. CDR3 nucleotide sequence: TGTGCCAGCAGCCCCCGTTTTCTTAACTATGGCTACACCTTC. The V and J genes are TRBV9 and TRBJ1-2; D is unclear. The V end was cut by 4 bases, the J end by 1 base, with 11 bases between. The germline V gene has CDR1 SGDLS and CDR2 YYNGEE. This CDR3 is 14 amino acids long.

The V call is TRBV4-1, the J call TRBJ2-1; 9 bases are shared with TRBD2. V dropped 0 bases and J dropped 9; count of bases not matched to a gene: 9. The CDR3 is 16 amino acids. In germline, CDR1 is MGHRA, CDR2 YSYEKL. CDR3 residues: CASSQDYSGGIGEQFF. CDR3 sequence (DNA): TGCGCCAGCAGCCAAGATTATAGCGGGGGTATTGGTGAGCAGTTCTTC.